Shown below are 18 T cell receptor beta chains from a single sample sequenced in a study of pediatric ulcerative colitis. Rectal tissue came from one to two pinch biopsies taken at colonoscopy. Produced via immunoSEQ multiplex PCR; TCRdb's table is partial and in-frame only. The sample yields some 24,000 clones, over 65% seen once. Sequencing was performed on gut tissue. These receptors originate from a boy aged 5-17 years with severe ulcerative colitis.

The genes are TRBV7-9 and TRBJ2-3, with 7 bases aligning to TRBD2. Germline loops: CDR1 SEHNR, CDR2 FQNEAQ (reference sequence). V was pared by 6 bases and J by 4 bases, with 4 bases of the junction left unmatched. The CDR3 covers 13 residues. As DNA, the CDR3 is TGTGCCAGCAGATCTACTAGCGCAGATACGCAGTATTTT. This sequence encodes CASRSTSADTQYF. Filled out from reference TRBV7-9 and TRBJ2-3, the complete variable domain reads DTGVSQNPRHKITKRGQNVTFRCDPISEHNRLYWYRQTLGQGPEFLTYFQNEAQLEKSRLLSDRFSAERPKGSFSTLEIQRTEQGDSAMYLCASRSTSADTQYFGPGTRLTVL.

J is TRBJ1-2 and V is TRBV20-1; D is ambiguous. Germline CDR1 and CDR2: DFQATT and SNEGSKA (reference sequence). The CDR3 is 11 amino acids. V lost 1 base and J 6 bases, leaving 6 bases between the germline ends. The CDR3 DNA follows: TGCAGTGCTAGAGCCCTCAATGGCTACACCTTC. Translation: CSARALNGYTF.

This clone was seen a few times. V is TRBV19 and J is TRBJ2-2; no clear D gene. The CDR3 has 13 residues. Between the trimmed V and J ends, which lost 3 bases and 4 bases, there was a span of 6 bases. Germline CDR1 and CDR2: LNHDA and SQIVND (reference sequence). CDR3 DNA: TGTGCCAGTAGTATGGAAATCACCGGGGAGCTGTTTTTT. Residues: CASSMEITGELFF.

V is TRBV19 and J is TRBJ2-1; D uncertain. CDR1 and CDR2 (germline): LNHDA, SQIVND (reference sequence). V gave up 4 bases and J gave up 2 bases, with 6 bases separating them. The CDR3 sequence is 13 residues long. The CDR3 sequence: CASSKRTYNEQFF. The CDR3 bases are TGTGCCAGTAGTAAAAGAACCTACAATGAGCAGTTCTTC.

V is TRBV6-1 and J is TRBJ2-7; D uncertain. Germline V gives CDR1 MNHNS, CDR2 SASEGT. The CDR3 is 14 amino acids. V was clipped by 0 bases and J by 0 bases, with 6 bases between them. The CDR3 sequence is CASSEAETSYEQYF. Here the CDR3 DNA reads TGTGCCAGCAGTGAAGCTGAGACCTCCTACGAGCAGTACTTC.

This clone has only a few counts. The chain uses TRBV5-4 and TRBJ1-2; D gene unclear. V was pared by 4 bases and J by 1 base, with 5 bases between. This CDR3 is built from 12 residues. Per germline, CDR1 SGHNT and CDR2 YYREEE (reference sequence). The CDR3 spells CASSGSNYGYTF. DNA for the CDR3: TGTGCCAGCAGCGGAAGTAACTATGGCTACACCTTC.

The chain uses TRBV7-9 and TRBJ1-4, with D perhaps TRBD1 (6 bases). With 5 bases removed from V and 4 bases from J, the gap between germline ends came to 20 bases. CDR1 and CDR2 (germline): SEHNR, FQNEAQ (reference sequence). The CDR3 loop spans 17 amino acids. The CDR3 loop is CASSVDTTGRDNEKLFF. The CDR3 DNA follows: TGTGCCAGCAGCGTAGACACAACAGGGAGGGATAATGAAAAACTGTTTTTT.

This clone was counted only a few times. This chain uses TRBV29-1 with TRBJ1-5, with a tentative D call TRBD1 (5 bases). Per the germline V gene, CDR1 is SQVTM and CDR2 is ANQGSEA. The CDR3 runs 14 residues. V was pared by 6 bases and J by 3 bases, with 15 bases between. The CDR3 here is CSVSSGTINQPQHF. DNA for the CDR3: TGCAGCGTCTCCTCCGGGACGATCAATCAGCCCCAGCATTTT.

The chain uses TRBV6-1 and TRBJ1-5; D might be TRBD1 (6 bases). The CDR3 has 16 amino acids. V lost 3 bases and J 6 bases, leaving 18 bases between the germline ends. The germline V gene encodes CDR1 MNHNS and CDR2 SASEGT. The CDR3 nucleotides are TGTGCCAGCAGTGAGGGTTTGGGGGGCATGGGTCAGCCCCAGCATTTT. Translating it yields CASSEGLGGMGQPQHF.

J is TRBJ2-6 and V is TRBV29-1, with D uncertain. This CDR3 comprises 14 residues. CDR1 SQVTM and CDR2 ANQGSEA come from the germline V gene. V lost 4 bases and J lost 2, with 9 bases in between. This chain's CDR3 is CSVGSGAGANVLTF. CDR3 coding DNA: TGCAGCGTTGGATCGGGTGCTGGGGCCAACGTCCTGACTTTC. Looking up the rest from reference TRBV29-1 and TRBJ2-6 gives the full variable domain: SAVISQKPSRDICQRGTSLTIQCQVDSQVTMMFWYRQQPGQSLTLIATANQGSEATYESGFVIDKFPISRPNLTFSTLTVSNMSPEDSSIYLCSVGSGAGANVLTFGAGSRLTVL.

The chain combines TRBV25-1 with TRBJ2-1; 10 nucleotides align to TRBD2. Germline V gene sequence: CDR1 MGHDK, CDR2 SYGVNS. This CDR3 contains 14 residues. V lost 5 bases to trimming and J lost 4 bases; unmatched junction nucleotides: 2. The chain's CDR3 is CASSSSGGYNEQFF. The CDR3 DNA is TGTGCCAGCAGTTCTAGCGGGGGTTACAATGAGCAGTTCTTC. The full variable domain, rest sourced from reference TRBV25-1 and TRBJ2-1, is EADIYQTPRYLVIGTGKKITLECSQTMGHDKMYWYQQDPGMELHLIHYSYGVNSTEKGDLSSESTVSRIRTEHFPLTLESARPSHTSQYLCASSSSGGYNEQFFGPGTRLTVL.

The V and J genes are TRBV7-9 and TRBJ1-1; 7 bases line up with TRBD1. CDR1 and CDR2 from the germline V gene are SEHNR and FQNEAQ (reference sequence). The V gene end was trimmed by 6 bases and the J gene end by 3 bases; junction bases not matched to a gene: 7. There are 14 residues in the CDR3. DNA for the CDR3: TGTGCCAGCAGTCCAACAGGGGCGGACACTGAAGCTTTCTTT. This codes for CASSPTGADTEAFF.

This chain links TRBV30 with TRBJ1-3, with 12 bases fitting TRBD1. This CDR3 comprises 16 residues. Germline values: CDR1 GTSNPN, CDR2 SVGIG (reference sequence). Trimming at V came to 3 bases and at J to 2 bases, leaving 5 bases not matched to a gene. CDR3 in DNA: TGTGCCTGGAGGGGACAGGGGGCGACCGCTGGAAACACCATATATTTT. Translating gives CAWRGQGATAGNTIYF. Using reference TRBV30 and TRBJ1-3 for the parts outside the CDR3, the full variable domain is SQTIHQWPATLVQPVGSPLSLECTVEGTSNPNLYWYRQAAGRGLQLLFYSVGIGQISSEVPQNLSASRPQDRQFILSSKKLLLSDSGFYLCAWRGQGATAGNTIYFGEGSWLTVV.

CDR3 DNA: TGTGCCAGTCGACAGGGCAATCAGCCCCAGCATTTT. Its protein is CASRQGNQPQHF. The rearrangement joins TRBV19 to TRBJ1-5, with D possibly TRBD1 on 6 matching bases. Trimming took 8 bases from V and 2 from J, leaving 7 bases between them. The CDR3 consists of 12 residues. Germline CDR1 and CDR2: LNHDA and SQIVND (reference sequence).

This clone has more than one count but fewer than ten. Written as DNA, the CDR3 is TGCGCCAGCAGCTTGGTTCCAGGGGTCGTCTCTGGGGCCAACGTCCTGACTTTC. It yields the protein CASSLVPGVVSGANVLTF. V and J are TRBV5-1 and TRBJ2-6, with D possibly being TRBD1 (6 bases). In germline, CDR1 is SGHRS, CDR2 YFSETQ. The V and J ends lost 0 bases and 0 bases respectively, with 13 bases between them. CDR3 length equals 18 residues. Using reference TRBV5-1 and TRBJ2-6 for the parts outside the CDR3, the full variable domain is KAGVTQTPRYLIKTRGQQVTLSCSPISGHRSVSWYQQTPGQGLQFLFEYFSETQRNKGNFPGRFSGRQFSNSRSEMNVSTLELGDSALYLCASSLVPGVVSGANVLTFGAGSRLTVL.

V is TRBV6-5 and J is TRBJ1-2; 7 bases fit TRBD1. Germline CDR1 and CDR2: MNHEY and SVGAGI. The CDR3 is 11 residues long. After removal of 8 bases from V and 8 bases from J, the junction contained 5 bases not matched to a gene. The CDR3 reads CASQGVEGYTF. For the CDR3, the DNA is TGTGCCAGCCAGGGGGTCGAAGGCTACACCTTC.

The chain carries TRBV6-1 and TRBJ2-1; D unclear. The CDR3 covers 12 residues. Germline lookup yields CDR1 MNHNS and CDR2 SASEGT. Trimming shortened V by 6 bases and J by 6 bases, and 9 bases separated the two germline ends. The CDR3 DNA is TGTGCCAGCAGCGCGCTCGGCAATGAGCAGTTCTTC. Protein: CASSALGNEQFF.

As to this clone: Germline and junction disagree at one end, which may indicate a read error. The chain links TRBV2 to TRBJ2-2, with no clear D. Germline-derived CDR1 and CDR2 are SNHLY and FYNNEI. This CDR3 comprises 14 residues. The CDR3 DNA follows: TGTGCTAGCAGTTACACGGGCCCCACCGGGGAGCTGTTTTTT. Its translation: CASSYTGPTGELFF.